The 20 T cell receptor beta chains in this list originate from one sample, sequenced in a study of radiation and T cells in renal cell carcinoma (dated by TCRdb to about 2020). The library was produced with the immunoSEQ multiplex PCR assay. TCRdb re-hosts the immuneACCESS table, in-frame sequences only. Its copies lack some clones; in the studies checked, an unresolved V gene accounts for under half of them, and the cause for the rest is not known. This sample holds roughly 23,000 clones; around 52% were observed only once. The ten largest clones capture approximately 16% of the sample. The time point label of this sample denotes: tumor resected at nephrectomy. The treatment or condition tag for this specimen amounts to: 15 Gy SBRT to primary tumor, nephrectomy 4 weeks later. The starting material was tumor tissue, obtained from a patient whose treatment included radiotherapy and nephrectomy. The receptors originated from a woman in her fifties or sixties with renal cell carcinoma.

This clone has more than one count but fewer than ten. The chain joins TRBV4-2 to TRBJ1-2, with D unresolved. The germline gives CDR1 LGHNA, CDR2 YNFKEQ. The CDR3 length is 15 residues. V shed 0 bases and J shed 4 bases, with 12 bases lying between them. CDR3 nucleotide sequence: TGTGCCAGCAGCCAAGACGCCGGTTCCCGCTATGGCTACACCTTC. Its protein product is CASSQDAGSRYGYTF.

DNA for the CDR3: TGTGCCAGCAGCTTGGCCGCGGGGACCCAGGGGGATACGCAGTATTTT. Amino acid sequence: CASSLAAGTQGDTQYF. The V and J genes are TRBV5-4 and TRBJ2-3; possibly TRBD1 or TRBD2 for D (6 bases each). Germline V gene data show CDR1 as SGHNT and CDR2 as YYREEE (reference sequence). Trimming took off 0 bases at V and 6 bases at J, with 17 bases between the two ends. The CDR3 has 16 amino acids.

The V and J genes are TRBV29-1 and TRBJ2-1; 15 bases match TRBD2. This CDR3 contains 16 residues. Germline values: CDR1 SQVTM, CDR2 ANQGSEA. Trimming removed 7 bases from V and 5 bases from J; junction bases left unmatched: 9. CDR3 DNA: TGCAGCGCCACCGGACTAGCGGGGGGGCGACACAATGAGCAGTTCTTC. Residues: CSATGLAGGRHNEQFF.

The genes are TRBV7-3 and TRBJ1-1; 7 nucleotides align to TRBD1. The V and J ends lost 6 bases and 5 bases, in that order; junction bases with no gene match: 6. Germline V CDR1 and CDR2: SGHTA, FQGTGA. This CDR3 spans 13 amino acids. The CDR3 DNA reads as TGTGCCAGCAGACAGGGGTATCGGACTGAAGCTTTCTTT. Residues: CASRQGYRTEAFF.

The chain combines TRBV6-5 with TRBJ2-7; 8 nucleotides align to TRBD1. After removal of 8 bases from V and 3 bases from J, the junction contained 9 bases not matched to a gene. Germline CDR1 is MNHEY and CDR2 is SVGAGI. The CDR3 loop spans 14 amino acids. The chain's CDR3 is CASSTRGLVYEQYF. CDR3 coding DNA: TGTGCCAGCTCGACCAGGGGGCTGGTCTACGAGCAGTACTTC.

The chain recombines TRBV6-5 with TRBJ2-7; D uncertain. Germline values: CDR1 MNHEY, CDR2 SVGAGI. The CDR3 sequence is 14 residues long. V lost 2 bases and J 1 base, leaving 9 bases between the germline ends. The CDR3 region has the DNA TGTGCCAGCAGTTACGGAACCAATTCCTACGAGCAGTACTTC. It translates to CASSYGTNSYEQYF.

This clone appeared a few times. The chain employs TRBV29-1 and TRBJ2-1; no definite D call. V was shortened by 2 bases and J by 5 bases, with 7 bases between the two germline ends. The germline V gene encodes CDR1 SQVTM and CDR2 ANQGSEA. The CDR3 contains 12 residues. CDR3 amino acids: CSVELINNEQFF. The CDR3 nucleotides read TGCAGCGTTGAACTTATTAACAATGAGCAGTTCTTC.

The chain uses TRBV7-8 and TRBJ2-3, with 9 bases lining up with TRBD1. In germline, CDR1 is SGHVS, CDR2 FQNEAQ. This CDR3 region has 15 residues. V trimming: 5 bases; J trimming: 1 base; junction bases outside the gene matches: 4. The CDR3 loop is CASSEQGARTDTQYF. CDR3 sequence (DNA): TGTGCCAGCAGCGAACAGGGGGCGCGCACAGATACGCAGTATTTT. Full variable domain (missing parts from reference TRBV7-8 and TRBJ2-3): GAGVSQSPRYKVAKRGQDVALRCDPISGHVSLFWYQQALGQGPEFLTYFQNEAQLDKSGLPSDRFFAERPEGSVSTLKIQRTQQEDSAVYLCASSEQGARTDTQYFGPGTRLTVL.

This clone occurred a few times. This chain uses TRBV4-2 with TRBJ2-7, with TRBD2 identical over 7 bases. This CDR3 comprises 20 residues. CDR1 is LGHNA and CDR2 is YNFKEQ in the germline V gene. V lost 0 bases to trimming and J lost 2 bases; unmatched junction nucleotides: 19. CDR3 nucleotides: TGTGCCAGCAGCCAAGAGGGGGGTGGGGAGGAAGCGGGGCCCGCCTACGAGCAGTACTTC. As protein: CASSQEGGGEEAGPAYEQYF.

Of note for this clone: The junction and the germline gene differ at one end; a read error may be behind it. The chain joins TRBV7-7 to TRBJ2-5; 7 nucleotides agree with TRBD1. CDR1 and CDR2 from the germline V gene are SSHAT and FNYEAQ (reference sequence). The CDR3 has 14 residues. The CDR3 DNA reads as TGTGCTAGCAGCTTTGGGGGACAGACCGAGACCCAGTACTTC. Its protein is CASSFGGQTETQYF.

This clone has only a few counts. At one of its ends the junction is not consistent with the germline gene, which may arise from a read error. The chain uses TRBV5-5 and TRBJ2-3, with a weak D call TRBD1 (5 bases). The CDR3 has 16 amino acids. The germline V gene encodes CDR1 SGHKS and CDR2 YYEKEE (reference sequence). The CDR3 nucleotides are TGCGCCAGCAGCCAAGATCGTGGCAGGGGCACAGATACGCAGTATTTT. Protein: CASSQDRGRGTDTQYF.

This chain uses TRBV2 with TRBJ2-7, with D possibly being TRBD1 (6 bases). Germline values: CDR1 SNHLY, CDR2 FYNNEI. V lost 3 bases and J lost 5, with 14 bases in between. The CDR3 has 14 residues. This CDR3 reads CASSEGQGLDEQYF. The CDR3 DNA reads TGTGCCAGCAGTGAGGGTCAGGGGCTCGACGAGCAGTACTTC.

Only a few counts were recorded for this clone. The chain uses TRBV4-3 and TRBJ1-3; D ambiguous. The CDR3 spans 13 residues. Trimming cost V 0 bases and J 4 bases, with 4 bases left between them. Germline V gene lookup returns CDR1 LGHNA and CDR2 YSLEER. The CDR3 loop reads CASSQEVGNTIYF. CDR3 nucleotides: TGCGCCAGCAGCCAAGAAGTCGGAAACACCATATATTTT.

The CDR3 sequence is CASSSKGGVSYNEQFF. DNA for the CDR3: TGTGCCAGCAGTTCTAAGGGCGGCGTCTCCTACAATGAGCAGTTCTTC. The chain joins TRBV7-9 to TRBJ2-1; no clear D gene. V lost 6 bases to trimming and J lost 0 bases, with 15 bases between them. Germline CDR1 and CDR2: SEHNR and FQNEAQ (reference sequence). The CDR3 totals 16 residues.

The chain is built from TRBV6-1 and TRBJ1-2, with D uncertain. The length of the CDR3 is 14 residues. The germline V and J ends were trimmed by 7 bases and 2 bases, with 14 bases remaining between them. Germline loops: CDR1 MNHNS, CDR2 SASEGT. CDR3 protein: CASISDYPNYGYTF. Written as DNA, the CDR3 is TGTGCCAGCATCAGTGACTACCCCAACTATGGCTACACCTTC.

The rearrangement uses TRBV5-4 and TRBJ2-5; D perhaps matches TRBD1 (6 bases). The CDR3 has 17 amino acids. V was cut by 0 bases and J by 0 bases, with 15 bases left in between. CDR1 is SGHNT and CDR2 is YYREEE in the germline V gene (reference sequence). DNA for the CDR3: TGTGCCAGCAGCTTGGGGCAGGGGTACCCGTACCAAGAGACCCAGTACTTC. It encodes CASSLGQGYPYQETQYF. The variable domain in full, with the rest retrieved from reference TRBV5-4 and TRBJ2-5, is ETGVTQSPTHLIKTRGQQVTLRCSSQSGHNTVSWYQQALGQGPQFIFQYYREEENGRGNFPPRFSGLQFPNYSSELNVNALELDDSALYLCASSLGQGYPYQETQYFGPGTRLLVL.

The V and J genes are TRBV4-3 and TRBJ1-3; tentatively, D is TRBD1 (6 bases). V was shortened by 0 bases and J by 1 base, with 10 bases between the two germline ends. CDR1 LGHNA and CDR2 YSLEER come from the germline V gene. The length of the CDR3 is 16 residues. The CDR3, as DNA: TGCGCCAGCAGCCAAGACAGGGGTCTGTCTGGAAACACCATATATTTT. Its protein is CASSQDRGLSGNTIYF.

CDR3 DNA sequence: TGCGCCAGCAGCTTGGCAGGGGGCGACGAAAAACTGTTTTTT. It codes for CASSLAGGDEKLFF. This rearrangement joins TRBV5-1 to TRBJ1-4; 8 bases agree with TRBD1. The CDR3 loop spans 14 amino acids. The V and J ends lost 0 bases and 8 bases, in that order; junction bases with no gene match: 3. Germline loops: CDR1 SGHRS, CDR2 YFSETQ.

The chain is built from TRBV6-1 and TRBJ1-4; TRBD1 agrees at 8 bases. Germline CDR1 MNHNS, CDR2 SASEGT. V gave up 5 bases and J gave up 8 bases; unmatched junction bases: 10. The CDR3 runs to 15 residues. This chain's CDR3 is CASSPFGGTGEKLFF. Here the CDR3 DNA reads TGTGCCAGCAGTCCCTTCGGAGGGACAGGAGAAAAACTGTTTTTT.

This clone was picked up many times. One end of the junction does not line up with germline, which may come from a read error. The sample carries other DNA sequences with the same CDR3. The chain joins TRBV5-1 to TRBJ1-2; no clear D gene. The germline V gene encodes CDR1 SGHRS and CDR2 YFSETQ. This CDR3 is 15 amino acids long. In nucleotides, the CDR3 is TGTGCCAGCAGCTTGGCCATTCGGGGAAGCTATGGCTACACCTTC. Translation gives CASSLAIRGSYGYTF.